This T cell receptor beta chain was found in a study of control samples from healthy donors and cancer patients. This clone appeared a single time. The V gene's germline CDR1 is LNHDA and CDR2 SQIVND (reference sequence). The CDR3 extends over 13 amino acids. V was trimmed by 4 bases and J by 2 bases, leaving 9 bases between them. This table comes from immunoSEQ multiplex PCR, and its TCRdb copy is limited to in-frame clones, with some not included. The sample holds 160,000 or so clones, approximately 94% seen once. This sequence originates from a man aged 55 to 70 with colorectal cancer. J is TRBJ2-7 and V is TRBV19; D remains unclear. The sample consisted of PBMCs. CDR3 protein: CASSNRPAYEQYF. The CDR3 DNA sequence: TGTGCCAGTAGTAACAGACCAGCCTACGAGCAGTACTTC.